Below are 28 T cell receptor beta chains sequenced from a single sample in a study of T cells of healthy individuals. Using its own MiXCR run on the 5' RACE reads, TCRdb lists one record per CDR3 protein. There are some 85,000 distinct CDR3 sequences in the sample; approximately 4.8% occur only once, and around 8% lies in the top ten. The receptors stem from a female donor in good health.

In this sample, this clonotype is medium-sized. The genes are TRBV7-2 and TRBJ2-3; D is undetermined. The CDR3 consists of 18 residues. CDR1 is SGHTA and CDR2 is FQGNSA in the germline V gene. V lost 1 base, J lost 0 bases, and 17 bases lay in between. The CDR3 nucleotides are TGTGCCAGCAGCTTAGTTGGTACGGGCACCTCTAGCACAGATACGCAGTATTTT. Protein sequence: CASSLVGTGTSSTDTQYF. Using reference TRBV7-2 and TRBJ2-3 for the parts outside the CDR3, the full variable domain is GAGVSQSPSNKVTEKGKDVELRCDPISGHTALYWYRQSLGQGLEFLIYFQGNSAPDKSGLPSDRFSAERTGGSVSTLTIQRTQQEDSAVYLCASSLVGTGTSSTDTQYFGPGTRLTVL.

V and J are TRBV27 and TRBJ2-7, with a possible D match to TRBD2 (6 bases). The CDR3 is 15 residues long. Trimming removed 1 base at V and 2 bases at J, with 12 bases between. Germline CDR1 is MNHEY and CDR2 is SMNVEV (reference sequence). In DNA form, the CDR3 reads TGTGCCAGCAGTTTATTCCTAGCGCTCCCCTACGAGCAGTACTTC. Translation: CASSLFLALPYEQYF.

This clonotype has at least ten counts. The chain carries TRBV20-1 and TRBJ1-5, with D possibly TRBD1 on 5 matching bases. The germline V and J ends were trimmed by 6 bases and 2 bases, with 8 bases remaining between them. There are 12 residues in the CDR3. Germline CDR1 reads DFQATT; CDR2 reads SNEGSKA (reference sequence). CDR3 amino acids: CSAGLRNQPQHF. The CDR3 DNA reads as TGCAGTGCGGGACTGCGCAATCAGCCCCAGCATTTT.

This clonotype was counted at least ten times. This rearrangement joins TRBV28 to TRBJ1-2; D may be TRBD1 (6 bases). The CDR3 totals 15 residues. V lost 7 bases and J lost 4, with 19 bases in between. The germline gives CDR1 MDHEN, CDR2 SYDVKM. The CDR3 spells CASTREWTASYGYTF. As DNA, the CDR3 is TGTGCCAGCACCCGAGAGTGGACAGCCTCCTATGGCTACACCTTC.

This clonotype was detected ten times or more. This chain uses TRBV20-1 with TRBJ2-1; 8 bases map to TRBD2. Losses at the gene ends were 6 bases for V and 4 bases for J; bases not matched to a gene: 5. Germline V lookup: CDR1 DFQATT, CDR2 SNEGSKA (reference sequence). This CDR3 region has 13 residues. CDR3 DNA: TGCAGTGCAGGGACTAGTCGGTACAATGAGCAGTTCTTC. It yields the protein CSAGTSRYNEQFF.

At least ten counts were recorded for this clonotype. The gene calls are TRBV7-2 and TRBJ2-5; D gene uncertain. Deletions cut 1 base from V and 4 bases from J, with 10 bases between. Looked up from germline, CDR1 is SGHTA and CDR2 is FQGNSA. The CDR3 contains 14 residues. CDR3 bases: TGTGCCAGCAGCTTAGGGCAGTTGTTAGAGACCCAGTACTTC. Residues: CASSLGQLLETQYF.

This clonotype was counted ten times or more. The V call is TRBV20-1, the J call TRBJ1-5, with 9 bases matching TRBD1. The CDR3 covers 16 residues. V shed 1 base, J shed 1 base, and the junction held 5 bases outside the gene matches. Germline V gives CDR1 DFQATT, CDR2 SNEGSKA (reference sequence). The CDR3 protein is CSARGQGGRSNQPQHF. As DNA, the CDR3 is TGCAGTGCTAGAGGACAGGGGGGTCGGAGCAATCAGCCCCAGCATTTT.

This chain connects TRBV11-2 to TRBJ2-3; the match to TRBD2 covers 16 bases. The V gene end was trimmed by 6 bases and the J gene end by 4 bases; junction bases not matched to a gene: 4. CDR3 size: 16 residues. Germline CDR1 is SGHAT and CDR2 is FQNNGV. Here the CDR3 reads CASRGLAGGRADTQYF. Written as DNA, the CDR3 is TGTGCCAGCAGGGGACTAGCGGGAGGGCGGGCAGATACGCAGTATTTT.

This clonotype was counted ten times or more. Here the CDR3 reads CASSLASREHEQFF. The CDR3 DNA sequence: TGTGCCAGCAGTTTAGCATCCAGGGAGCATGAGCAGTTCTTC. The J gene is TRBJ2-1, the V gene TRBV12-3 or TRBV12-4; D is possibly TRBD1 or TRBD2 (5 bases each). CDR3 length: 14 residues. V lost 0 bases and J 8 bases, leaving 11 bases between the germline ends.

This clonotype has at least ten counts. The rearrangement joins TRBV2 to TRBJ2-1; no firm D call. The length of the CDR3 is 12 residues. Trimming took off 9 bases at V and 0 bases at J, with 6 bases between the two ends. Per the germline V gene, CDR1 is SNHLY and CDR2 is FYNNEI. CDR3: CASQSSYNEQFF. The CDR3 DNA reads TGTGCCAGTCAAAGCTCCTACAATGAGCAGTTCTTC.

In this sample, this clonotype turned up many times. V is TRBV5-5 and J is TRBJ2-3; D gene ambiguous. The germline V gene encodes CDR1 SGHKS and CDR2 YYEKEE (reference sequence). The CDR3 length is 13 residues. Trimming cost V 5 bases and J 3 bases, with 10 bases left between them. In DNA, the CDR3 is TGTGCCAGCAGACAACCGGCGACAGATACGCAGTATTTT. Translating it yields CASRQPATDTQYF.

This chain uses TRBV10-3 with TRBJ2-1; TRBD2 agrees at 14 bases. The CDR3 is made up of 17 amino acids. V lost 11 bases and J lost 5; bases outside the gene matches: 14. Germline V CDR1 and CDR2: ENHRY, SYGVKD. In DNA, the CDR3 is TGTGCCGCATCCGGGACTAGCGGGAGAGAGGGCAACAATGAGCAGTTCTTC. Translating gives CAASGTSGREGNNEQFF.

This clonotype was observed a handful of times. V usage is TRBV5-4 and J usage is TRBJ2-7, with 8 positions matching TRBD2. The ends lost 1 base at V and 5 bases at J; junction bases unmatched: 5. The CDR3 has 14 amino acids. CDR1 and CDR2 from the germline V gene are SGHNT and YYREEE (reference sequence). For the CDR3, the DNA is TGTGCCAGCAGCTTGTCCGGGAGGGCCGACGAGCAGTACTTC. Protein: CASSLSGRADEQYF.

This clonotype has a handful of counts. The gene calls are TRBV7-6 and TRBJ2-1; D possibly corresponds to TRBD2 (6 bases). The CDR3 contains 14 residues. Germline V gene sequence: CDR1 SGHVS, CDR2 FNYEAQ. V lost 4 bases, J lost 6 bases, and 13 bases lay in between. As DNA, the CDR3 is TGTGCCAGCAGCTCGGTCGGGAGTCGCAATGAGCAGTTCTTC. Translating gives CASSSVGSRNEQFF.

The rearrangement joins TRBV29-1 to TRBJ2-2; D ambiguous. V was trimmed by 5 bases and J by 2 bases, leaving 9 bases between them. Germline-derived CDR1 and CDR2 are SQVTM and ANQGSEA. The CDR3 is 13 residues long. The CDR3 is CSVLFENTGELFF. Here the CDR3 DNA reads TGCAGCGTTCTCTTTGAAAACACCGGGGAGCTGTTTTTT.

V is TRBV20-1 and J is TRBJ2-3; perhaps TRBD2 as D (7 bases). The CDR3 extends over 18 amino acids. The V gene lost 4 bases and the J gene lost 2 bases, with 25 bases spanning the gap. Germline assignment: CDR1 DFQATT and CDR2 SNEGSKA (reference sequence). In DNA form, the CDR3 reads TGCAGTGCTAAGGACGGGGGGCCTTACCCCAAGCTCACAGATACGCAGTATTTT. It yields the protein CSAKDGGPYPKLTDTQYF.

This clonotype came up many times. The chain combines TRBV12-5 with TRBJ2-7; 8 nucleotides line up with TRBD1. The V and J ends lost 1 base and 5 bases, in that order; junction bases with no gene match: 10. Germline loops: CDR1 LGHNT, CDR2 FRNRAP. The CDR3 has 16 residues. CDR3 DNA sequence: TGTGCTAGTGGTTTGGCCGATCCGGGACAGGCCCACGAGCAGTACTTC. The encoded protein is CASGLADPGQAHEQYF.

This clonotype occurred many times. This chain connects TRBV18 to TRBJ2-3; 7 bases line up with TRBD2. The ends lost 1 base at V and 1 base at J; junction bases unmatched: 8. The germline V gene encodes CDR1 KGHSH and CDR2 LQKENI. This CDR3 comprises 17 residues. CDR3 nucleotide sequence: TGTGCCAGCTCACCACAGTCGGTCAGCGGGGGCACAGATACGCAGTATTTT. It encodes CASSPQSVSGGTDTQYF.

This clonotype came up many times. The chain employs TRBV25-1 and TRBJ1-1, with 7 bases fitting TRBD1. Per the germline V gene, CDR1 is MGHDK and CDR2 is SYGVNS. Trimming at V came to 3 bases and at J to 10 bases, leaving 14 bases not matched to a gene. CDR3 size: 15 residues. CDR3 sequence reads: CASSDWQGGADRAFF. CDR3 bases: TGTGCCAGCAGTGATTGGCAAGGGGGCGCGGACAGAGCTTTCTTT.

This clonotype was recorded at least ten times. V usage is TRBV7-9 and J usage is TRBJ2-5; 7 nucleotides line up with TRBD1. The germline CDR1 and CDR2 sequences are SEHNR and FQNEAQ (reference sequence). The ends lost 6 bases at V and 3 bases at J; junction bases unmatched: 13. The CDR3 spans 16 residues. The CDR3 region has the DNA TGTGCCAGCAGAAACCTAGGGACAGATGAAAAAGAGACCCAGTACTTC. This codes for CASRNLGTDEKETQYF.

This clonotype was counted ten times or more. The V gene is TRBV4-2, the J gene TRBJ2-7; weak D call: TRBD2 (5 bases). The V and J ends lost 0 bases and 0 bases respectively, with 9 bases between them. CDR3 size: 15 residues. The germline V gene encodes CDR1 LGHNA and CDR2 YNFKEQ. The CDR3 bases are TGTGCCAGCAGCCAAGATGAGGGTTTCTCCTACGAGCAGTACTTC. Translating gives CASSQDEGFSYEQYF.

This clonotype was counted at least ten times. The chain recombines TRBV12-3 or TRBV12-4 with TRBJ2-7; 8 bases are a match to TRBD1. The V gene end was trimmed by 6 bases and the J gene end by 3 bases; junction bases not matched to a gene: 10. This CDR3 has 15 residues. The CDR3 coding sequence is TGTGCCAGCAGACAAGACAGGGGCCATTACTACGAGCAGTACTTC. This encodes CASRQDRGHYYEQYF.

This clonotype was seen at least ten times. The chain joins TRBV7-2 to TRBJ2-1, with 7 bases lining up with TRBD2. Germline CDR1 and CDR2: SGHTA and FQGNSA. The CDR3 contains 14 residues. The ends lost 6 bases at V and 2 bases at J; junction bases unmatched: 4. The CDR3 reads CASRKAGTYNEQFF. In nucleotides, the CDR3 is TGTGCCAGCAGGAAAGCGGGGACCTACAATGAGCAGTTCTTC.

This clonotype was recorded at least ten times. The V call is TRBV28, the J call TRBJ1-5; D gene uncertain. V was clipped by 4 bases and J by 4 bases, with 20 bases between them. There are 17 residues in the CDR3. Germline V gene data show CDR1 as MDHEN and CDR2 as SYDVKM. The CDR3 DNA follows: TGTGCCAGCAGTTCCACCCCCCATGTCGACTATAATCAGCCCCAGCATTTT. Its protein is CASSSTPHVDYNQPQHF.

The rearrangement joins TRBV7-2 to TRBJ1-2, with 7 bases aligning to TRBD1. The CDR3 contains 14 residues. After removal of 5 bases from V and 2 bases from J, the junction contained 5 bases not matched to a gene. From germline, CDR1 is SGHTA and CDR2 FQGNSA. Here the CDR3 reads CASSPQGSNYGYTF. In DNA form, the CDR3 reads TGTGCCAGCAGCCCACAGGGGTCGAACTATGGCTACACCTTC.

This clonotype showed up many times. The chain employs TRBV20-1 and TRBJ1-1; 8 bases match TRBD1. Germline V gene sequence: CDR1 DFQATT, CDR2 SNEGSKA (reference sequence). Germline trimming cut 1 base from V and 10 bases from J; bases unmatched to any gene: 8. The CDR3 is made up of 13 amino acids. The CDR3 bases are TGCAGTGCTAGAGGGGGACAGGTGAAGGGAGCTTTCTTT. It is translated as CSARGGQVKGAFF.

This clonotype was recorded at least ten times. The V gene is TRBV4-1, the J gene TRBJ1-1; D is unclear. The length of the CDR3 is 14 residues. In germline, CDR1 is MGHRA, CDR2 YSYEKL. V was cut by 0 bases and J by 3 bases, with 8 bases left in between. CDR3 nucleotides: TGCGCCAGCAGCCAAGAAAAGGGTTACACTGAAGCTTTCTTT. Protein sequence: CASSQEKGYTEAFF.

This clonotype was detected many times. The rearrangement links TRBV7-6 to TRBJ2-7; D perhaps matches TRBD1 (6 bases). Germline V lookup: CDR1 SGHVS, CDR2 FNYEAQ. The CDR3 totals 14 residues. V was pared by 5 bases and J by 3 bases, with 14 bases between. CDR3 nucleotide sequence: TGTGCCAGCAGCCAGGGACACCGAGACTACGAGCAGTACTTC. The encoded protein is CASSQGHRDYEQYF.